One and the same sample provided the 28 T cell receptor beta chains below, sequenced in a study of OX40 agonist ivuxolimab in advanced cancers. Sequencing used immunoSEQ multiplex PCR; TCRdb keeps in-frame clones, though not all of them. The data hold around 70,000 clones, with roughly 90% observed a single time. This sample comprised CD4+ or CD8+ T cells sorted from blood, obtained in a trial of the OX40 agonist ivuxolimab. These TCRs come from an adult with an advanced solid tumor such as melanoma, head and neck, liver or kidney cancer.

The gene calls are TRBV5-4 and TRBJ1-1; D gene uncertain. The germline V gene has CDR1 SGHNT and CDR2 YYREEE (reference sequence). The length of the CDR3 is 14 residues. The ends were cut back, 1 base at V and 4 bases at J, with 11 bases in the middle. The CDR3, as DNA: TGTGCCAGCAGCTTGAGGGATTTAGGCACTGAAGCTTTCTTT. Protein sequence: CASSLRDLGTEAFF.

V and J are TRBV10-2 and TRBJ1-2; TRBD1 is a possible D gene (6 bases). Germline CDR1 reads WSHSY; CDR2 reads SAAADI. This CDR3 is built from 16 residues. V shed 6 bases and J shed 6 bases, with 23 bases lying between them. CDR3 DNA sequence: TGCGCCAGCAGCGAAAACACCGGGACAAGGGGCAATGGCTACACCTTC. The encoded protein is CASSENTGTRGNGYTF.

This chain joins TRBV28 and TRBJ1-3; no clear D. Germline-derived CDR1 and CDR2 are MDHEN and SYDVKM. The ends were cut back, 6 bases at V and 0 bases at J, with 12 bases in the middle. This CDR3 contains 15 residues. The chain's CDR3 is CASSLTFASGNTIYF. CDR3 coding DNA: TGTGCCAGCAGCCTGACATTCGCCTCTGGAAACACCATATATTTT.

The chain links TRBV5-1 to TRBJ2-6; D is unresolved. The CDR3 sequence is 14 residues long. V was clipped by 4 bases and J by 1 base, with 6 bases between them. Germline V gives CDR1 SGHRS, CDR2 YFSETQ. Here the CDR3 reads CASSGNSGANVLTF. In nucleotides, the CDR3 is TGCGCCAGCAGCGGTAATTCTGGGGCCAACGTCCTGACTTTC.

The rearrangement links TRBV5-1 to TRBJ1-1; weak D call: TRBD1 (5 bases). Trimming shortened V by 0 bases and J by 0 bases, and 9 bases separated the two germline ends. The CDR3 runs 15 residues. CDR1 is SGHRS, CDR2 YFSETQ, per germline. The CDR3 sequence: CASSLGQLMNTEAFF. The CDR3 DNA reads as TGCGCCAGCAGCTTGGGACAGCTAATGAACACTGAAGCTTTCTTT.

Only one count was recorded for this clone. The chain is built from TRBV19 and TRBJ2-1, with 7 nucleotides matching TRBD1. This CDR3 is built from 15 residues. Germline CDR1 is LNHDA and CDR2 is SQIVND (reference sequence). The J segment lost 2 bases and the V segment lost 4 bases, leaving 5 bases of the junction unmatched. In DNA, the CDR3 is TGTGCCAGTAGTAACCGGGACAGAGCCTACAATGAGCAGTTCTTC. Its protein is CASSNRDRAYNEQFF. The variable domain in full, completed from reference TRBV19 and TRBJ2-1, reads DGGITQSPKYLFRKEGQNVTLSCEQNLNHDAMYWYRQDPGQGLRLIYYSQIVNDFQKGDIAEGYSVSREKKESFPLTVTSAQKNPTAFYLCASSNRDRAYNEQFFGPGTRLTVL.

The V and J genes are TRBV29-1 and TRBJ2-7; 8 bases map to TRBD1. From germline, CDR1 is SQVTM and CDR2 ANQGSEA. The V segment lost 3 bases and the J segment 2 bases; nucleotides outside the gene matches: 3. CDR3 size: 13 residues. CDR3 in amino acids: CSVETGVPYEQYF. The CDR3 DNA reads as TGCAGCGTTGAGACAGGGGTTCCCTACGAGCAGTACTTC.

The chain combines TRBV5-6 with TRBJ1-5; a weak D match, TRBD1 (6 bases). Trimming left V 4 bases short and J 2 bases short, with 19 bases between. The CDR3 consists of 17 residues. Germline CDR1 and CDR2: SGHDT and YYEEEE. CDR3 DNA sequence: TGTGCCAGCAGCCCCCGCCGGGGGGCAGGACGCAATCAGCCCCAGCATTTT. Translated: CASSPRRGAGRNQPQHF. Drawing the rest from reference TRBV5-6 and TRBJ1-5, the complete variable domain is DAGVTQSPTHLIKTRGQQVTLRCSPKSGHDTVSWYQQALGQGPQFIFQYYEEEERQRGNFPDRFSGHQFPNYSSELNVNALLLGDSALYLCASSPRRGAGRNQPQHFGDGTRLSIL.

The CDR3, as DNA: TGTGCCAGCAGATATCGACAGGGAATCTACGAGCAGTACTTC. Protein sequence: CASRYRQGIYEQYF. The V call is TRBV7-8, the J call TRBJ2-7, with TRBD1 identical over 7 bases. V was pared by 6 bases and J by 3 bases, with 8 bases of the junction left unmatched. The germline V gene encodes CDR1 SGHVS and CDR2 FQNEAQ. The CDR3 covers 14 residues.

J is TRBJ1-4 and V is TRBV5-6; unclear D gene. The CDR3 totals 14 residues. The V end was cut by 5 bases, the J end by 0 bases, with 8 bases between. Germline CDR1 is SGHDT and CDR2 is YYEEEE. As DNA, the CDR3 is TGTGCCAGCAGAACCTATCCAACTAATGAAAAACTGTTTTTT. It specifies CASRTYPTNEKLFF.

V usage is TRBV10-3 and J usage is TRBJ2-2; the match to TRBD1 covers 10 bases. V was clipped by 0 bases and J by 0 bases; unmatched bases: 4. Germline CDR1 ENHRY, CDR2 SYGVKD. This CDR3 has 18 residues. The CDR3 is CAISESGDRGPNTGELFF. CDR3 DNA sequence: TGTGCCATCAGTGAGTCAGGCGACAGGGGGCCGAACACCGGGGAGCTGTTTTTT.

This clone was seen a single time. The rearrangement links TRBV9 to TRBJ1-2; TRBD1 matches 7 bases. This CDR3 comprises 14 residues. CDR1 and CDR2 from the germline V gene are SGDLS and YYNGEE. The V and J ends lost 4 bases and 4 bases, in that order; junction bases with no gene match: 7. Here the CDR3 DNA reads TGTGCCAGCAGCTCTCGACAGGGTGTCTATGGCTACACCTTC. It yields the protein CASSSRQGVYGYTF.

The V gene is TRBV30, the J gene TRBJ1-1, with D maybe TRBD1 (5 bases). V was pared by 1 base and J by 10 bases, with 16 bases between. The CDR3 loop spans 13 amino acids. In germline, CDR1 is GTSNPN, CDR2 SVGIG (reference sequence). The CDR3 loop is CAWSDVRVGVAFF. The CDR3 nucleotides read TGTGCCTGGAGTGATGTCAGGGTCGGGGTAGCTTTCTTT.

This chain links TRBV5-4 with TRBJ1-5, with TRBD1 matching over 8 bases. The CDR3 consists of 14 residues. V lost 4 bases, J lost 4 bases, and 4 bases stayed unmatched. Looked up from germline, CDR1 is SGHNT and CDR2 is YYREEE (reference sequence). CDR3 nucleotide sequence: TGTGCCAGCAGCCACCAGGGGGCGAATCAGCCCCAGCATTTT. This translates into CASSHQGANQPQHF.

V gene TRBV6-1 combines with J gene TRBJ2-1, with TRBD2 as a possible D gene (6 bases). In germline, CDR1 is MNHNS, CDR2 SASEGT. This CDR3 has 17 residues. Trimming removed 1 base at V and 9 bases at J, with 22 bases between. The CDR3 nucleotides are TGTGCCAGCAGTGAAGGGGGAATAGCGGTACAGTGGGGTGAGCAGTTCTTC. Residues: CASSEGGIAVQWGEQFF.

This clone was counted ten times or more. The chain has TRBV5-1 and TRBJ2-2; 7 nucleotides align to TRBD2. Germline CDR1 reads SGHRS; CDR2 reads YFSETQ. The CDR3 length is 14 residues. Trimming cost V 4 bases and J 5 bases; bases outside gene matches: 5. The CDR3 is CASSPWGGTGELFF. In nucleotides, the CDR3 is TGCGCCAGCAGCCCATGGGGGGGAACCGGGGAGCTGTTTTTT.

The gene calls are TRBV9 and TRBJ2-1, with 10 bases that match TRBD1. The CDR3 is made up of 15 amino acids. Trimming removed 4 bases from V and 4 bases from J; junction bases left unmatched: 5. From germline, CDR1 is SGDLS and CDR2 YYNGEE. The CDR3 DNA reads TGTGCCAGCAGCCCCGGGACAGGGGAGTACAATGAGCAGTTCTTC. Protein sequence: CASSPGTGEYNEQFF.

The CDR3 DNA is TGTGCCAGCAGTGTTTCCGATAGACAGCGCTATGGCTACACCTTC. Protein sequence: CASSVSDRQRYGYTF. This chain joins TRBV25-1 and TRBJ1-2; weak D call: TRBD1 (5 bases). In germline, CDR1 is MGHDK, CDR2 SYGVNS. This CDR3 is built from 15 residues. V was clipped by 4 bases and J by 4 bases, with 16 bases between them.

CDR3 region: CASRGAKPTEAFF. The CDR3 DNA reads TGTGCCAGCAGGGGGGCGAAACCCACTGAAGCTTTCTTT. The chain employs TRBV6-1 and TRBJ1-1, with D possibly being TRBD1 (6 bases). The CDR3 is 13 amino acids. CDR1 is MNHNS and CDR2 is SASEGT in the germline V gene. Trimming left V 6 bases short and J 4 bases short, with 12 bases between.

The chain combines TRBV7-7 with TRBJ2-7; 10 bases are a match to TRBD1. This CDR3 contains 14 residues. CDR1 SSHAT and CDR2 FNYEAQ come from the germline V gene (reference sequence). Unmatched junction bases numbered 4, after V lost 4 bases and J lost 4 bases. For the CDR3, the DNA is TGTGCCAGCAGCTACCGGGACAGGGGTTACGAGCAGTACTTC. Protein sequence: CASSYRDRGYEQYF. Using reference TRBV7-7 and TRBJ2-7 for the parts outside the CDR3, the full variable domain is GAGVSQSPRYKVTKRGQDVTLRCDPISSHATLYWYQQALGQGPEFLTYFNYEAQPDKSGLPSDRFSAERPEGSISTLTIQRTEQRDSAMYRCASSYRDRGYEQYFGPGTRLTVT.

J is TRBJ2-7 and V is TRBV6-5, with TRBD1 matching 9 bases. V lost 8 bases to trimming and J lost 5 bases; unmatched junction nucleotides: 1. CDR1 MNHEY and CDR2 SVGAGI come from the germline V gene. The CDR3 covers 11 residues. In nucleotides, the CDR3 is TGTGCCAGCCGGGACAGGGACGAGCAGTACTTC. This encodes CASRDRDEQYF.

V usage is TRBV4-1 and J usage is TRBJ2-4; TRBD2 matches at 13 bases. J gave up 0 bases and V 4 bases, and 6 bases lay outside the gene matches. The germline V gene has CDR1 MGHRA and CDR2 YSYEKL. The CDR3 totals 18 residues. The CDR3 DNA sequence: TGCGCCAGCAGCCTCGGACTAGCGGGGGTGATAGCCAAAAACATTCAGTACTTC. It yields the protein CASSLGLAGVIAKNIQYF.

This chain connects TRBV18 to TRBJ2-7, with D possibly being TRBD1 (6 bases). This CDR3 spans 14 amino acids. CDR1 KGHSH and CDR2 LQKENI come from the germline V gene. V was shortened by 2 bases and J by 1 base, with 9 bases between the two germline ends. The CDR3 nucleotides read TGTGCCAGCTCACCAGATGGACAGTCCTACGAGCAGTACTTC. It specifies CASSPDGQSYEQYF.

The J gene is TRBJ1-6, the V gene TRBV5-4, with 8 bases lining up with TRBD1. The CDR3 is 15 amino acids. CDR1 and CDR2 from the germline V gene are SGHNT and YYREEE (reference sequence). V lost 1 base to trimming and J lost 8 bases; unmatched junction nucleotides: 5. In nucleotides, the CDR3 is TGTGCCAGCAGCTTGTTGGGACAGGATCATTCACCCCTCCACTTT. Its translation: CASSLLGQDHSPLHF.

The chain is built from TRBV28 and TRBJ2-3; possible D gene TRBD1, 5 bases. The CDR3 sequence is 16 residues long. V was clipped by 6 bases and J by 2 bases, with 18 bases between them. The germline V gene has CDR1 MDHEN and CDR2 SYDVKM. The CDR3 DNA reads as TGTGCCAGCAGACCCGGACAAGCTACATACACAGATACGCAGTATTTT. Its protein product is CASRPGQATYTDTQYF. The complete variable domain, with remaining parts taken from reference TRBV28 and TRBJ2-3, reads DVKVTQSSRYLVKRTGEKVFLECVQDMDHENMFWYRQDPGLGLRLIYFSYDVKMKEKGDIPEGYSVSREKKERFSLILESASTNQTSMYLCASRPGQATYTDTQYFGPGTRLTVL.

This chain connects TRBV18 to TRBJ1-1, with TRBD1 as a possible D gene (5 bases). The CDR3 loop spans 16 amino acids. CDR1 and CDR2 (germline): KGHSH, LQKENI. Trimming pared 2 bases from V and 0 bases from J, leaving 13 bases between. CDR3 nucleotide sequence: TGTGCCAGCTCACCATTCCAGGGAGAAGTGAACACTGAAGCTTTCTTT. Amino acids: CASSPFQGEVNTEAFF.

The chain recombines TRBV15 with TRBJ2-1; D unresolved. Trimming shortened V by 0 bases and J by 14 bases, and 11 bases separated the two germline ends. Germline V gene lookup returns CDR1 LNHNV and CDR2 YYDKDF (reference sequence). This CDR3 is built from 12 residues. CDR3 nucleotides: TGTGCCACCAGCAGAGAGGAGCGAGGAAAGTTCTTC. As protein: CATSREERGKFF.

The V gene is TRBV9, the J gene TRBJ2-7; TRBD1 matches at 7 bases. The V gene's germline CDR1 is SGDLS and CDR2 YYNGEE. The ends lost 2 bases at V and 6 bases at J; junction bases unmatched: 8. The CDR3 length is 14 residues. Written as DNA, the CDR3 is TGTGCCAGCAGCGTGTTAGACAGGGTAGCCGAGCAGTACTTC. Its protein product is CASSVLDRVAEQYF.